The 3 T cell receptor beta chains below all came from one sample that was sequenced in a study of blood T cell repertoires in COVID-19 (dated by TCRdb to 2020 to 2021). Receptor libraries were prepared by the immunoSEQ multiplex PCR assay. Here the immuneACCESS table is served through TCRdb, limited to in-frame sequences with V and J called. Missing clones are a known gap in these copies; in checked studies unresolved V genes cover under half, and the rest lacks a known reason. This sample is represented by some 460,000 clones; about 85% of them were singletons. Roughly 0.7% of the sample is in the top ten clones. Sequenced sample: PBMCs or T cells enriched from blood (not recorded which). Receptors were obtained from a young woman who had recovered from COVID-19.

The rearrangement joins TRBV4-1 to TRBJ1-1; D remains ambiguous. The CDR3 length is 14 residues. CDR1 and CDR2 from the germline V gene are MGHRA and YSYEKL. V lost 1 base, J lost 0 bases, and 6 bases lay in between. The chain's CDR3 is CASSQGGVNTEAFF. DNA for the CDR3: TGCGCCAGCAGCCAAGGCGGGGTGAACACTGAAGCTTTCTTT.

CDR3 sequence reads: CASSLGLAGGHEQFF. DNA for the CDR3: TGTGCCAGCAGCTTAGGACTAGCGGGGGGACATGAGCAGTTCTTC. The V and J genes are TRBV5-6 and TRBJ2-1, with TRBD2 matching over 14 bases. This CDR3 spans 15 amino acids. The J segment lost 8 bases and the V segment lost 2 bases, leaving 3 bases of the junction unmatched. From germline, CDR1 is SGHDT and CDR2 YYEEEE.

This chain uses TRBV13 with TRBJ2-5; the match to TRBD2 covers 11 bases. The junction had 4 bases not matched to a gene; V was cut back by 4 bases and J by 6 bases. The CDR3 runs to 14 residues. Germline V lookup: CDR1 PRHDT, CDR2 FYEKMQ (reference sequence). CDR3 protein: CASSSSGGTKTQYF. For the CDR3, the DNA is TGTGCCAGCAGCTCTAGCGGGGGGACGAAGACCCAGTACTTC.